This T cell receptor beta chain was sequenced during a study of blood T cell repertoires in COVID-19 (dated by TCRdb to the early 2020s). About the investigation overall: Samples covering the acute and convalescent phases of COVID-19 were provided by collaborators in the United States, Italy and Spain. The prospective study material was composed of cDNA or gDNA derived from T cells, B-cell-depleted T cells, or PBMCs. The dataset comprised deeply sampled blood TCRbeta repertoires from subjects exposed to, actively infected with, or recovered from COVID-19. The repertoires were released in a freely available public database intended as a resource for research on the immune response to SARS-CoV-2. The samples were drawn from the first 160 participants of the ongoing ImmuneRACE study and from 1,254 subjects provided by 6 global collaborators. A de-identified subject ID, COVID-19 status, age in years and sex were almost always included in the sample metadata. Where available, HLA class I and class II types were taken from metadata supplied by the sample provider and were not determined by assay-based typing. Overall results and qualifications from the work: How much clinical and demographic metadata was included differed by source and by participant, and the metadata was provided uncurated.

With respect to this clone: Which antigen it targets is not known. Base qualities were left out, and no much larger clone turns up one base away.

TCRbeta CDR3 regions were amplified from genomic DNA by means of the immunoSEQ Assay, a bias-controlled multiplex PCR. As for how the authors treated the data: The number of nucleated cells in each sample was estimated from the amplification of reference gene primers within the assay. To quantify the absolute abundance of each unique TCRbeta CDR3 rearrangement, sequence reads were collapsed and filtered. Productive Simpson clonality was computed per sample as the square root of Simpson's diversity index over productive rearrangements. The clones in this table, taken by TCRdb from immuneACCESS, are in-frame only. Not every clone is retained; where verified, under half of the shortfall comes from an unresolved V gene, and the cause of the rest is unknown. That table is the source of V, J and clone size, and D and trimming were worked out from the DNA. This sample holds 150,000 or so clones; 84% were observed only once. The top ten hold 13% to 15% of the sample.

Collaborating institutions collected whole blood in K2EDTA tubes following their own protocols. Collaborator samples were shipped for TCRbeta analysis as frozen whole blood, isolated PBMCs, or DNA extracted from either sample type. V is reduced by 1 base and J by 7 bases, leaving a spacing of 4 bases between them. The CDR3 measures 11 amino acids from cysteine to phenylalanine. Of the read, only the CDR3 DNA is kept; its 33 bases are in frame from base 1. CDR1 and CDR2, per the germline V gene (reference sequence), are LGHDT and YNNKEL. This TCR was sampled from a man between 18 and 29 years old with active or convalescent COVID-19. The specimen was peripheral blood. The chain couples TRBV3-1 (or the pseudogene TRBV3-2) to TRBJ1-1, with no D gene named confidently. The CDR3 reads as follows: CASSQALEAFF. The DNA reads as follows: TGTGCCAGCAGCCAAGCTCTTGAAGCTTTCTTT.